The source of this TCR beta chain is a study of CD8 T cells in Susac syndrome (dated by TCRdb to about 2019). Background for the entire study: The study used repertoire sequencing to test whether antigen drove CD8+ T cell activation and differentiation in Susac syndrome.

Turning to this clonotype: What this receptor recognizes is not known. No much larger clonotype is one base removed from it; base qualities were not supplied.

RNA was extracted using the RNeasy kit, and about 0.5 to 1 ug of the RNA was reverse transcribed with random hexamers. TCR beta CDR3 regions were amplified with the immunoSEQ multiplex PCR assay covering 54 Vbeta and 13 Jbeta segments. Bias from PCR amplification was corrected by using a synthetic template baseline for primer optimization and for computational correction. The paper's data handling went like this. Reads were annotated to V, D and J genes per IMGT and analyzed with immunoSEQ Analyzer, keeping only productive sequences. To calculate clonality, Shannon entropy was normalized by log2 of the number of productive unique sequences and then subtracted from one. Public and private clones were assessed among the 100 most prevalent clones of each patient and control. Clones were defined as Susac-specific when absent from the healthy and MS cohorts, from over a thousand published viral clones and from other ImmuneACCESS disease sequences. The public reads were quality trimmed at Q25 with fastp and then assembled into clones with MiXCR by TCRdb, keeping productive beta chains. One record per CDR3 amino acid sequence lists the most common genes and DNA. TCRdb's processing, not the authors' own work, is the source of the V and J calls. The table for this sample lists over 120,000 distinct CDR3 sequences; roughly 95% of them were counted only once. In total, the top ten clones hold 0.084% of the sample.

The full study reports these points: The number of individuals in the TCR sequencing and HLA analysis was acknowledged as relatively small.

High-throughput TCR beta sequencing profiled peripheral blood CD8+ and CD4+ T cells from healthy donors, Susac syndrome patients and multiple sclerosis patients. The healthy donors served as controls matched for age and sex. Bulk CD8+ and CD4+ T cells were purified by magnetic negative isolation, while CD8+ TEMRA cells were enriched using FACS. Blood was drawn into EDTA tubes, processed within 24 hours, and PBMCs were isolated by density gradient centrifugation. PBMCs intended for TCR sequencing were cryopreserved in liquid nitrogen and were subsequently thawed in a 37 degrees C water bath. Purity of sorted or isolated CD4+, CD8+ and CD8+ TEMRA cells was at least 90%. This receptor was identified in a human donor in good health. The sample consisted of CD4+ T cells from PBMCs.

The CDR3 sequence is CASSPRLRPENKNIQYF. The bases read TGTGCCAGCAGTCCGCGCCTCCGACCTGAAAACAAAAACATTCAGTACTTC. The chain joins TRBV27 to TRBJ2-4, with the D gene not confidently named. Based on the germline V gene (reference sequence), the CDR1 and CDR2 sequences are MNHEY and SMNVEV. Trimming takes 5 bases from V and 3 bases from J, and the germline ends sit 20 bases apart. Including the terminal cysteine and phenylalanine, the CDR3 comprises 17 residues. Only the CDR3 region is kept as DNA, spanning 51 bases read in frame from base 1.